This T cell receptor beta chain was documented in a study of T cells in Graves' hyperthyroidism and ophthalmopathy. Regions amplified from RNA transcripts were the TCR beta CDR3 regions. The HTBI primer set served for first-round RT-PCR of the TCR CDR3. TCRdb re-called the multiplex PCR reads with MiXCR, one entry per CDR3 protein. The repertoire holds around 450,000 distinct CDR3 sequences, with roughly 15% as singletons. Study findings and constraints: Blood held most thyroid clonotypes expanded above 0.001 frequency.

This clonotype appeared many times. Antigen: not known. V was pared by 2 bases and J by 7 bases, with 13 bases between. This CDR3 spans 14 amino acids. CDR1 and CDR2 (germline): SGHRS, YFSETQ. J is TRBJ1-5 and V is TRBV5-1; a weak D match, TRBD1 (6 bases). Sequenced: blood. The source of this sequence is a young woman with Graves' hyperthyroidism. As DNA, the CDR3 is TGCGCCAGCAGCTTCGATGGGGGCGGGCAGCCCCAGCATTTT. Translating it yields CASSFDGGGQPQHF.